The clone carrying this T cell receptor (beta chain) has ten or more counts. From RNA, the CDR3 regions of TCR beta chains were amplified and sequenced. The first-round RT-PCR employed HTBI primers together with the Qiagen OneStep RT-PCR kit. A multiplex PCR was then performed as the second round. TCRdb ran MiXCR on the multiplex PCR reads and lists one entry per CDR3 protein. In the table there are a few hundred thousand distinct CDR3 sequences, about a sixth of which are singletons. This sample is part of a study of Graves' ophthalmopathy and Graves' hyperthyroidism. This CDR3 has 17 amino acids. Germline loops: CDR1 MNHEY, CDR2 SVGAGI. V lost 3 bases, J lost 4 bases, and 8 bases stayed unmatched.

The source material was peripheral blood. The V gene is TRBV6-5, the J gene TRBJ2-7, with 14 bases that match TRBD2. This receptor was identified in an adult woman with stable Graves' hyperthyroidism. The CDR3 sequence: CASSYQGTSGSSYEQYF. Here the CDR3 DNA reads TGTGCCAGCAGTTATCAAGGGACTAGCGGGAGCTCTTACGAGCAGTACTTC.